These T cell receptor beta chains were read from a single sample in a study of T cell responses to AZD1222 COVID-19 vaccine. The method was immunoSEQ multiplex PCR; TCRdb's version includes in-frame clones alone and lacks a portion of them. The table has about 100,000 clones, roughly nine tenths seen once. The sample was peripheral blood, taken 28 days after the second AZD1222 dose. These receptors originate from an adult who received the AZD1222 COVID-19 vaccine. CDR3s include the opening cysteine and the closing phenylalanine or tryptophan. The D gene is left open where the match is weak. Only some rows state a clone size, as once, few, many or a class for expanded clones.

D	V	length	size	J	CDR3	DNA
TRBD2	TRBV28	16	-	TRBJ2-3	CASSQSSGGASDTQYF	TGTGCCAGCAGTCAATCTAGCGGGGGGGCTTCAGATACGCAGTATTTT
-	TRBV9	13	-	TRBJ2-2	CASSVDSTGELFF	TGTGCCAGCAGCGTAGATTCGACCGGGGAGCTGTTTTTT
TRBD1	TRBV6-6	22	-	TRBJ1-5	CASSYESILTGARALSNQPQHF	TGTGCCAGCAGCTACGAGTCAATCCTAACAGGGGCACGGGCCCTTAGCAATCAGCCCCAGCATTTT
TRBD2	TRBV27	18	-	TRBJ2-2	CASSLGLAGVYNTGELFF	TGTGCCAGCAGTTTAGGACTAGCGGGGGTCTATAACACCGGGGAGCTGTTTTTT
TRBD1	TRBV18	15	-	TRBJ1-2	CASSPDRAPNYGYTF	TGTGCCAGCTCACCAGACAGGGCCCCAAACTATGGCTACACCTTC
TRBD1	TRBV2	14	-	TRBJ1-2	CASREDRGVFGYTF	TGTGCCAGCAGGGAAGACAGGGGCGTCTTTGGCTACACCTTC
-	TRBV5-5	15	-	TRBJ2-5	CASSSEGGYQETQYF	TGTGCCAGCAGCTCCGAGGGTGGGTACCAAGAGACCCAGTACTTC
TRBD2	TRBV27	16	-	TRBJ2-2	CASSSLTSGNAGELFF	TGTGCCAGCAGTTCACTGACTAGCGGGAACGCCGGGGAGCTGTTTTTT
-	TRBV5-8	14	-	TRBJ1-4	CASSWDLNNEKLFF	TGTGCCAGCAGCTGGGACTTAAATAATGAAAAACTGTTTTTT
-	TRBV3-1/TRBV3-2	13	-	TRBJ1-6	CASGTGNNSPLHF	TGTGCCAGCGGAACGGGGAATAATTCACCCCTCCACTTT
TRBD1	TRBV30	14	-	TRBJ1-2	CAWRGTGLKYGYTF	TGTGCCTGGAGGGGGACAGGCTTAAAATATGGCTACACCTTC
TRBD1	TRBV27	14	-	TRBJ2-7	CASSLRQGAREQYF	TGTGCCAGCAGTCTCCGACAGGGGGCTCGTGAGCAGTACTTC
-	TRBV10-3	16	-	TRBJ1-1	CAISESNPTENTEAFF	TGTGCCATCAGTGAGTCGAACCCGACAGAGAACACTGAAGCTTTCTTT
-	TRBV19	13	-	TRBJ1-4	CASSIGGSEKLFF	TGTGCCAGTAGTATCGGGGGTAGTGAAAAACTGTTTTTT
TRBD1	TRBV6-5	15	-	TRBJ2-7	CASSYSVTGGSEQYF	TGTGCCAGCAGTTACTCCGTGACAGGGGGCTCCGAGCAGTACTTC
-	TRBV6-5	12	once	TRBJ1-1	CASSLDSSEAFF	TGTGCCAGCAGTCTGGACAGCTCTGAAGCTTTCTTT
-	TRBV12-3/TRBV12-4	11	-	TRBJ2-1	CASSFNRAAFF	TGTGCCAGCAGTTTTAACAGGGCCGCGTTCTTC
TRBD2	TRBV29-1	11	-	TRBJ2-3	CTGTSKDTQYF	TGCACCGGGACTAGCAAAGATACGCAGTATTTT
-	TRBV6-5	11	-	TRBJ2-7	CASSYRGEQYF	TGTGCCAGCAGTTACCGAGGCGAGCAGTACTTC
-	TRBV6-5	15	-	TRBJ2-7	CASSYLTSPVYEQYF	TGTGCCAGCAGTTACCTAACCTCGCCCGTATACGAGCAGTACTTC
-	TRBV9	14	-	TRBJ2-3	CASSVGSSADTQYF	TGTGCCAGCAGCGTGGGTAGCTCGGCAGATACGCAGTATTTT
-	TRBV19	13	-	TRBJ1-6	CASSGEGTSPLHF	TGTGCCAGTAGTGGGGAGGGAACTTCACCCCTCCACTTT